The 25 T cell receptor beta chains presented below share a single source sample, sequenced in a study of blood T cells in healthy people across ages (dated by TCRdb to the mid-2010s). The library was prepared using 5' RACE. Sequencing used an Illumina HiSeq 2500. A second roughly 7 to 12 cycle PCR used a sample-barcoded 5' primer and a J-beta primer mix. The public reads were reprocessed in TCRdb via fastp at Q25 and MiXCR, keeping in-frame beta chains. For every CDR3 protein sequence, its rows merge into one entry that carries the most common genes and DNA. Here the sample has more than 900,000 distinct CDR3 sequences; 25% to 30% occur a single time. 10% of the sample goes to the ten largest clones. These data were also filed under a second study, of T cells of mothers and their children.

What was sequenced was blood. These receptors all stem from a woman between 40 and 50 years old in good health.

The gene calls are TRBV6-1 and TRBJ1-2; 7 nucleotides match TRBD1. Trimming took 7 bases from V and 4 from J; bases not matched to a gene: 12. The CDR3 is made up of 15 amino acids. Germline values: CDR1 MNHNS, CDR2 SASEGT. In nucleotides, the CDR3 is TGTGCCAGCAACTCCGGGGGACAGAGGGCCTATGGCTACACCTTC. Its translation: CASNSGGQRAYGYTF.

Only a few counts were recorded for this clonotype. The chain uses TRBV27 and TRBJ1-4; unclear D gene. Trimming shortened V by 4 bases and J by 10 bases, and 19 bases separated the two germline ends. Germline assignment: CDR1 MNHEY and CDR2 SMNVEV (reference sequence). The CDR3 runs to 15 residues. CDR3 sequence reads: CASSSAGSRGGKLFF. CDR3 sequence (DNA): TGTGCCAGCAGTTCCGCCGGGAGCCGGGGTGGAAAACTGTTTTTT.

Only a few counts were recorded for this clonotype. The chain uses TRBV24-1 and TRBJ2-7; 7 bases are a match to TRBD1. This CDR3 region has 14 residues. Losses at the gene ends were 4 bases for V and 7 bases for J; bases not matched to a gene: 9. Germline lookup yields CDR1 KGHDR and CDR2 SFDVKD. CDR3 in DNA: TGTGCCACCAGTGACCCCAGACAGGGAAGGGAGCAGTACTTC. It is translated as CATSDPRQGREQYF.

The table lists this clonotype with many counts. V gene TRBV28 combines with J gene TRBJ2-5, with D tentatively TRBD1 (5 bases). Germline CDR1 MDHEN, CDR2 SYDVKM. V was pared by 8 bases and J by 2 bases, with 9 bases between. The CDR3 runs to 12 residues. As DNA, the CDR3 is TGTGCCAGCGGTGACAGTCAAGAGACCCAGTACTTC. Translating gives CASGDSQETQYF. Full variable domain (rest looked up from reference TRBV28 and TRBJ2-5): DVKVTQSSRYLVKRTGEKVFLECVQDMDHENMFWYRQDPGLGLRLIYFSYDVKMKEKGDIPEGYSVSREKKERFSLILESASTNQTSMYLCASGDSQETQYFGPGTRLLVL.

This chain uses TRBV7-8 with TRBJ1-1; D possibly corresponds to TRBD1 (5 bases). Trimming pared 1 base from V and 5 bases from J, leaving 14 bases between. Germline values: CDR1 SGHVS, CDR2 FQNEAQ. This CDR3 is 15 amino acids long. CDR3 sequence reads: CASSLEGGGLTEAFF. The CDR3 DNA is TGTGCCAGCAGCTTAGAGGGCGGGGGATTGACTGAAGCTTTCTTT.

Ten or more counts support this clonotype. This sequence joins TRBV12-3 or TRBV12-4 and TRBJ2-7; D is uncertain. This CDR3 contains 12 residues. Deletions cut 3 bases from V and 6 bases from J, with 9 bases between. In DNA, the CDR3 is TGTGCCAGCAGTTTTTCCGGATCCGAGCAGTACTTC. This translates into CASSFSGSEQYF.

The rearrangement joins TRBV7-2 to TRBJ2-5; D might be TRBD1 or TRBD2, each matching 5 bases. This CDR3 comprises 15 residues. The germline V gene encodes CDR1 SGHTA and CDR2 FQGNSA. The V end was cut by 5 bases, the J end by 3 bases, with 16 bases between. DNA of the CDR3: TGTGCCAGCAGCCGGGGCCGAAACCCCAAAGAGACCCAGTACTTC. It codes for CASSRGRNPKETQYF.

Points on this clonotype: A much larger clone differs by one base, so this may be a read error. The chain has TRBV11-2 and TRBJ2-3; TRBD2 matches 9 bases. V was pared by 7 bases and J by 0 bases, with 8 bases of the junction left unmatched. Per the germline V gene, CDR1 is SGHAT and CDR2 is FQNNGV. The CDR3 is 16 amino acids. CDR3 residues: CASNSLAGISTDTQYF. The CDR3 nucleotides read TGTGCCAGCAACTCCCTAGCGGGAATAAGCACAGATACGCAGTATTTT.

Points on this clonotype: This may arise from a read error, as a much more abundant clone is one base away. The chain is built from TRBV28 and TRBJ2-6; D not certain. The CDR3 extends over 16 amino acids. Germline CDR1 MDHEN, CDR2 SYDVKM. The CDR3 DNA sequence: TGTGCCAACAGTTTTTTAGCCAGCTCTGGGGCCAACGTCCTGACTTTC. Its protein product is CANSFLASSGANVLTF.

This clonotype came up a few times. The rearrangement joins TRBV27 to TRBJ1-2; D perhaps matches TRBD1 (6 bases). Germline CDR1 MNHEY, CDR2 SMNVEV (reference sequence). The CDR3 totals 13 residues. Trimming shortened V by 5 bases and J by 8 bases, and 15 bases separated the two germline ends. The CDR3 loop reads CASSPEGGGGYTF. The CDR3, as DNA: TGTGCCAGCAGTCCCGAGGGGGGGGGAGGCTACACCTTC.

The genes are TRBV7-2 and TRBJ2-2; D gene uncertain. The CDR3 is 12 amino acids. Germline V gives CDR1 SGHTA, CDR2 FQGNSA. V was pared by 6 bases and J by 5 bases, with 7 bases between. The CDR3 sequence is CASSYGTGELFF. Written as DNA, the CDR3 is TGTGCCAGCAGTTATGGGACCGGGGAGCTGTTTTTT.

This sequence joins TRBV7-3 and TRBJ2-3, with D unclear. Per the germline V gene, CDR1 is SGHTA and CDR2 is FQGTGA. This CDR3 region has 15 residues. Trimming took 1 base from V and 1 from J, leaving 9 bases between them. DNA of the CDR3: TGTGCCAGCAGCTTAAGTTCGGCAGGCACAGATACGCAGTATTTT. It specifies CASSLSSAGTDTQYF.

This clonotype appeared many times. J is TRBJ2-7 and V is TRBV6-1, with TRBD1 matching over 8 bases. CDR3 length: 16 amino acids. CDR1 MNHNS and CDR2 SASEGT come from the germline V gene. The ends lost 4 bases at V and 1 base at J; junction bases unmatched: 9. CDR3 sequence: CASSGVGQGISYEQYF. CDR3 DNA: TGTGCCAGCAGTGGTGTTGGACAGGGAATTTCCTACGAGCAGTACTTC.

There are a few counts of this clonotype. A read error may explain this, as a much larger clone is one base away. The J gene is TRBJ1-2, the V gene TRBV29-1, with D tentatively TRBD1 (5 bases). Germline assignment: CDR1 SQVTM and CDR2 ANQGSEA. CDR3 size: 12 residues. CDR3 sequence: CGVLGANYGYTF. In DNA form, the CDR3 reads TGCGGCGTTCTTGGGGCAAACTATGGCTACACCTTC.

This clonotype has a handful of counts. The chain recombines TRBV5-1 with TRBJ1-6; 9 bases align to TRBD1. This CDR3 contains 16 residues. The V gene end was trimmed by 7 bases and the J gene end by 7 bases; junction bases not matched to a gene: 12. Germline V gene sequence: CDR1 SGHRS, CDR2 YFSETQ. The CDR3 spells CASGPTGTGKNSPLHF. Written as DNA, the CDR3 is TGCGCCAGCGGCCCTACCGGGACAGGGAAAAATTCACCCCTCCACTTT.

This clonotype was seen only a few times. The V call is TRBV12-3 or TRBV12-4, the J call TRBJ2-1, with 9 bases identical to TRBD2. CDR3 length: 15 residues. J gave up 8 bases and V 5 bases, and 10 bases lay outside the gene matches. Written as DNA, the CDR3 is TGTGCCAGCAGTCAGACTAGCGGTGGACGGGATGAGCAGTTCTTC. Its protein product is CASSQTSGGRDEQFF.

For this clonotype: The junction departs from the called germline gene at one end, perhaps through a read error. This chain links TRBV6-5 with TRBJ1-2, with unresolved D. CDR1 is MNHEY, CDR2 SVGAGI, per germline. The CDR3 is 13 residues long. CDR3 amino acids: CVSSSINSYGYTF. The CDR3 bases are TGTGTCAGCAGTTCCATCAACAGCTATGGCTACACCTTC.

The chain recombines TRBV3-1 with TRBJ1-2, with no clear D. The V end lost 7 bases, the J end lost 2 bases, and 17 bases lay between the germline ends. There are 15 residues in the CDR3. The V gene's germline CDR1 is LGHDT and CDR2 YNNKEL (reference sequence). The CDR3 loop reads CASKESEGRNYGYTF. As DNA, the CDR3 is TGTGCCAGCAAGGAAAGCGAAGGGCGGAACTATGGCTACACCTTC.

This clonotype has only a few counts. The chain is built from TRBV12-3 or TRBV12-4 and TRBJ2-1; no firm D call. Trimming removed 8 bases at V and 8 bases at J, with 13 bases between. The CDR3 sequence is 12 residues long. This CDR3 is CASDRLRDEQFF. CDR3 in DNA: TGTGCCAGCGACCGGCTTCGGGATGAGCAGTTCTTC.

This clonotype occurred many times. CDR3 nucleotides: TGCAGCGTTGTAGGAGGACAGGGCAATGAGCAGTTCTTC. It translates to CSVVGGQGNEQFF. The chain links TRBV29-1 to TRBJ2-1; 8 positions agree with TRBD1. The junction had 5 bases not matched to a gene; V was cut back by 4 bases and J by 6 bases. The CDR3 is 13 residues long. CDR1 and CDR2 from the germline V gene are SQVTM and ANQGSEA.

About this clonotype itself: A single base separates this from a much larger clone, so it may be a read error. The CDR3 sequence: CASIRAPAGGYNEQFF. Here the CDR3 DNA reads TGTGCCAGCATCCGGGCACCAGCGGGGGGGTACAATGAGCAGTTCTTC. The rearrangement joins TRBV6-2 or TRBV6-3 to TRBJ2-1; 10 positions agree with TRBD2. The V and J ends lost 7 bases and 4 bases, in that order; junction bases with no gene match: 10. CDR3 length: 16 amino acids. The germline CDR1 and CDR2 sequences are MNHEY and SVGEGT.

This sequence joins TRBV3-1 and TRBJ2-2; TRBD2 might be the D (7 bases). CDR3 length equals 14 residues. V was shortened by 6 bases and J by 4 bases, with 12 bases between the two germline ends. From germline, CDR1 is LGHDT and CDR2 YNNKEL (reference sequence). This CDR3 reads CASRPGGPTGELFF. DNA for the CDR3: TGTGCCAGCAGACCCGGGGGGCCCACCGGGGAGCTGTTTTTT.

This clonotype was counted ten times or more. The chain employs TRBV6-5 and TRBJ2-7; 10 bases line up with TRBD1. The CDR3 totals 13 residues. CDR1 and CDR2 (germline): MNHEY, SVGAGI. V was clipped by 7 bases and J by 6 bases; unmatched bases: 6. The CDR3 DNA is TGTGCCAGCACACGACAGGGGGCTAGCGAGCAGTACTTC. Amino acid sequence: CASTRQGASEQYF.

This clonotype was counted only a few times. This sequence joins TRBV20-1 and TRBJ1-2; D might be TRBD1 (5 bases). Germline lookup yields CDR1 DFQATT and CDR2 SNEGSKA (reference sequence). The CDR3 spans 16 residues. Trimming shortened V by 0 bases and J by 4 bases, and 18 bases separated the two germline ends. The CDR3 bases are TGCAGTGCTAGAGAGCCGGGGGTTACCCCAAGCTATGGCTACACCTTC. It specifies CSAREPGVTPSYGYTF.

The J gene is TRBJ2-5, the V gene TRBV6-1; D is undetermined. V gave up 1 base and J gave up 1 base, with 13 bases separating them. The V gene's germline CDR1 is MNHNS and CDR2 SASEGT. The CDR3 covers 16 residues. CDR3 sequence: CASSEGQGPPQETQYF. The CDR3 region has the DNA TGTGCCAGCAGTGAAGGACAAGGACCTCCCCAAGAGACCCAGTACTTC.